Listed below are T cell receptor beta chains from one sample, sequenced in a study of shared T cell receptors in the human thymus. Generated by immunoSEQ multiplex PCR, the TCRdb table keeps only in-frame clones and is missing some. In the table there are hundreds of thousands of clones, 70% to 90% of which are singletons. This same sample was also taken into another study, of human thymus T cells.

Sequencing was done on a sample of thymocytes. The receptors were sampled from a boy less than two years old with a congenital heart defect. Each CDR3 is given with its conserved first and last residue. Each record gives: clone size, V gene, J gene, D gene, CDR3 protein, CDR3 DNA. The D gene is left open where the match is weak. Clone size is not always given. Where it is, it says once, few, many or a class for expanded clones.

clone_size: once; v_call: TRBV12-5; j_call: TRBJ1-2; d_call: NA; cdr3_aa: CASAPQQANYGYTF; cdr3_nt: TGTGCTAGCGCCCCCCAACAGGCCAACTATGGCTACACCTTC
clone_size: NA; v_call: TRBV6-5; j_call: TRBJ2-1; d_call: TRBD2; cdr3_aa: CASSYLRLAPYNEQFF; cdr3_nt: TGTGCCAGCAGTTACTTGCGACTAGCGCCCTACAATGAGCAGTTCTTC
clone_size: NA; v_call: TRBV7-2; j_call: TRBJ2-5; d_call: TRBD2; cdr3_aa: CASSWLVSGETQYF; cdr3_nt: TGTGCCAGCAGCTGGTTGGTTAGCGGGGAGACCCAGTACTTC
clone_size: NA; v_call: TRBV29-1; j_call: TRBJ2-1; d_call: NA; cdr3_aa: CSTGGGSLNEQFF; cdr3_nt: TGCAGCACAGGGGGGGGTTCGTTGAATGAGCAGTTCTTC
clone_size: NA; v_call: TRBV19; j_call: TRBJ2-4; d_call: NA; cdr3_aa: CASSIRQNEDIQYF; cdr3_nt: TGTGCCAGTAGTATCCGACAGAACGAGGACATTCAGTACTTC
clone_size: NA; v_call: TRBV5-6; j_call: TRBJ2-5; d_call: NA; cdr3_aa: CASSLNSLETQYF; cdr3_nt: TGTGCCAGCAGCTTGAATAGCTTGGAGACCCAGTACTTC
clone_size: once; v_call: TRBV25-1; j_call: TRBJ2-4; d_call: TRBD1; cdr3_aa: CASSDAGQGKNIQYF; cdr3_nt: TGTGCCAGCAGTGATGCAGGACAGGGGAAAAACATTCAGTACTTC
clone_size: NA; v_call: TRBV9; j_call: TRBJ2-1; d_call: NA; cdr3_aa: CASSAESDRSYNEQFF; cdr3_nt: TGTGCCAGCAGCGCTGAATCCGACAGGTCCTACAATGAGCAGTTCTTC
clone_size: NA; v_call: TRBV9; j_call: TRBJ2-4; d_call: NA; cdr3_aa: CASSPPRAQGAKNIQYF; cdr3_nt: TGTGCCAGCAGCCCCCCCAGGGCCCAGGGCGCCAAAAACATTCAGTACTTC
clone_size: NA; v_call: TRBV4-3; j_call: TRBJ2-5; d_call: NA; cdr3_aa: CASSQEAGKETQYF; cdr3_nt: TGCGCCAGCAGCCAAGAGGCAGGGAAAGAGACCCAGTACTTC
clone_size: NA; v_call: TRBV5-5; j_call: TRBJ2-7; d_call: NA; cdr3_aa: CASSLALAQSSYEQYF; cdr3_nt: TGTGCCAGCAGCTTGGCCTTAGCGCAGAGCTCCTACGAGCAGTACTTC
clone_size: NA; v_call: TRBV10-3; j_call: TRBJ2-5; d_call: TRBD2; cdr3_aa: CAISESGRAEETQYF; cdr3_nt: TGTGCCATCAGTGAGTCAGGGAGGGCAGAAGAGACCCAGTACTTC
clone_size: NA; v_call: TRBV5-4; j_call: TRBJ2-2; d_call: NA; cdr3_aa: CASSGWRGEGELFF; cdr3_nt: TGTGCCAGCAGCGGGTGGAGGGGTGAAGGGGAGCTGTTTTTT
clone_size: few; v_call: TRBV20-1; j_call: TRBJ2-2; d_call: NA; cdr3_aa: CSASTPGELFF; cdr3_nt: TGCAGTGCTAGTACTCCCGGGGAGCTGTTTTTT
clone_size: NA; v_call: TRBV28; j_call: TRBJ2-1; d_call: TRBD2; cdr3_aa: CASSVMKRLAGDEQFF; cdr3_nt: TGTGCCAGCAGTGTCATGAAAAGACTAGCGGGCGATGAGCAGTTCTTC
clone_size: NA; v_call: TRBV27; j_call: TRBJ1-2; d_call: TRBD1; cdr3_aa: CASSPQGGYGYTF; cdr3_nt: TGTGCCAGCAGCCCACAGGGGGGCTATGGCTACACCTTC
clone_size: NA; v_call: TRBV7-7; j_call: TRBJ2-1; d_call: TRBD2; cdr3_aa: CASSQGLAGGPLRGNEQFF; cdr3_nt: TGTGCCAGCAGCCAGGGACTAGCGGGAGGTCCCTTGAGAGGCAATGAGCAGTTCTTC
clone_size: NA; v_call: TRBV4-3; j_call: TRBJ1-4; d_call: TRBD1; cdr3_aa: CASSQEDRGGEKLFF; cdr3_nt: TGCGCCAGCAGCCAAGAGGACAGGGGAGGTGAAAAACTGTTTTTT
clone_size: NA; v_call: TRBV5-1; j_call: TRBJ2-7; d_call: TRBD2; cdr3_aa: CASSSGLALYEQYF; cdr3_nt: TGCGCCAGCAGCTCGGGACTAGCACTCTACGAGCAGTACTTC
clone_size: once; v_call: TRBV2; j_call: TRBJ2-4; d_call: NA; cdr3_aa: CASSTGIGNIQYF; cdr3_nt: TGTGCCAGCAGTACAGGGATAGGAAACATTCAGTACTTC
clone_size: NA; v_call: TRBV29-1; j_call: TRBJ2-3; d_call: TRBD2; cdr3_aa: CSVGGLAGPWDTQYF; cdr3_nt: TGCAGCGTTGGGGGACTAGCGGGGCCCTGGGATACGCAGTATTTT
clone_size: NA; v_call: TRBV21-1; j_call: TRBJ1-2; d_call: NA; cdr3_aa: CASSPGWTGVAYGYTF; cdr3_nt: TGTGCCAGCAGTCCCGGTTGGACAGGGGTGGCCTATGGCTACACCTTC
clone_size: NA; v_call: TRBV30; j_call: TRBJ1-6; d_call: NA; cdr3_aa: CAWRIGKDGDSPLHF; cdr3_nt: TGTGCCTGGAGAATCGGGAAGGACGGGGATTCCCCCCTCCACTTT
clone_size: NA; v_call: TRBV4-2; j_call: TRBJ1-6; d_call: NA; cdr3_aa: CASSQPQGSNSPLHF; cdr3_nt: TGTGCCAGCAGCCAACCACAGGGAAGTAATTCCCCCCTCCACTTT
clone_size: NA; v_call: TRBV28; j_call: TRBJ1-2; d_call: TRBD1; cdr3_aa: CASSPLLPTGGGSNGYTF; cdr3_nt: TGTGCCAGCAGTCCCTTATTACCCACAGGGGGCGGATCGAATGGCTACACCTTC
clone_size: NA; v_call: TRBV19; j_call: TRBJ2-3; d_call: TRBD2; cdr3_aa: CASRATSAYHTDTQYF; cdr3_nt: TGTGCCAGTAGGGCGACTAGCGCCTACCACACAGATACGCAGTATTTT
clone_size: once; v_call: TRBV27; j_call: TRBJ2-1; d_call: NA; cdr3_aa: CASSLDHANEQFF; cdr3_nt: TGTGCCAGCAGCCTAGACCACGCAAATGAGCAGTTCTTC
clone_size: NA; v_call: TRBV4-2; j_call: TRBJ2-7; d_call: TRBD2; cdr3_aa: CASRQGLAGSYEQYF; cdr3_nt: TGTGCCAGCAGGCAGGGACTAGCGGGGAGCTACGAGCAGTACTTC
clone_size: NA; v_call: TRBV2; j_call: TRBJ2-3; d_call: NA; cdr3_aa: CASSASGSTDTQYF; cdr3_nt: TGTGCCAGCAGTGCGAGCGGGAGCACAGATACGCAGTATTTT
clone_size: NA; v_call: TRBV19; j_call: TRBJ2-1; d_call: TRBD2; cdr3_aa: CASSIRLAGENDNEQFF; cdr3_nt: TGTGCCAGTAGTATTCGACTAGCGGGAGAGAATGACAATGAGCAGTTCTTC
clone_size: NA; v_call: TRBV30; j_call: TRBJ2-7; d_call: TRBD2; cdr3_aa: CAWSGGGGRYEQYF; cdr3_nt: TGTGCCTGGAGTGGGGGGGGAGGGAGATACGAGCAGTACTTC
clone_size: NA; v_call: TRBV19; j_call: TRBJ2-6; d_call: NA; cdr3_aa: CASSIALGASGANVLTF; cdr3_nt: TGTGCCAGTAGTATAGCGTTGGGGGCCTCAGGGGCCAACGTCCTGACTTTC
clone_size: NA; v_call: TRBV28; j_call: TRBJ1-2; d_call: NA; cdr3_aa: CASSFPGFRYGYTF; cdr3_nt: TGTGCCAGCAGTTTCCCGGGATTCCGCTATGGCTACACCTTC
clone_size: once; v_call: TRBV7-2; j_call: TRBJ1-6; d_call: TRBD1; cdr3_aa: CASSSDQTGGDSPLHF; cdr3_nt: TGTGCCAGCAGCTCCGACCAGACAGGGGGTGACTCACCCCTCCACTTT
clone_size: NA; v_call: TRBV18; j_call: TRBJ2-7; d_call: TRBD1; cdr3_aa: CASSPPGQGVFEQYF; cdr3_nt: TGTGCCAGCTCACCACCGGGACAGGGGGTTTTCGAGCAGTACTTC
clone_size: NA; v_call: TRBV30; j_call: TRBJ2-5; d_call: NA; cdr3_aa: CAWSVSGGIQKTQYF; cdr3_nt: TGTGCCTGGAGTGTGTCAGGGGGGATTCAGAAGACCCAGTACTTC
clone_size: NA; v_call: TRBV28; j_call: TRBJ1-2; d_call: TRBD1; cdr3_aa: CASSPDRGRDGYTF; cdr3_nt: TGTGCCAGCAGTCCGGACAGGGGGCGGGATGGCTACACCTTC
clone_size: NA; v_call: TRBV12-5; j_call: TRBJ2-2; d_call: TRBD2; cdr3_aa: CASGGAWGGRARTGELFF; cdr3_nt: TGTGCTAGTGGTGGCGCCTGGGGAGGGAGGGCCCGCACCGGGGAGCTGTTTTTT